The next 26 T cell receptor beta chains were all read from a single sample in a study of blood T cell repertoires in COVID-19. Sequencing used immunoSEQ multiplex PCR; TCRdb keeps in-frame clones, though not all of them. The table records about 230,000 clones, roughly 83% of them present only once. The specimen sequenced was peripheral blood. Every receptor here comes from a woman aged 70-85 years with active or convalescent COVID-19.

This clone was recorded only once. This chain uses TRBV5-1 with TRBJ2-7, with TRBD2 matching over 9 bases. Trimming took 4 bases from V and 1 from J; bases not matched to a gene: 9. Germline V lookup: CDR1 SGHRS, CDR2 YFSETQ. The CDR3 length is 16 residues. For the CDR3, the DNA is TGCGCCAGCAGCGTCCTTCCTAGCGGGGTGTCCTACGAGCAGTACTTC. This translates into CASSVLPSGVSYEQYF. Supplemented by reference TRBV5-1 and TRBJ2-7, the full variable domain reads KAGVTQTPRYLIKTRGQQVTLSCSPISGHRSVSWYQQTPGQGLQFLFEYFSETQRNKGNFPGRFSGRQFSNSRSEMNVSTLELGDSALYLCASSVLPSGVSYEQYFGPGTRLTVT.

The DNA of the CDR3 is TGTGCCAGTTCGGGACTAGCGATCTCCTACAATGAGCAGTTCTTC. It encodes CASSGLAISYNEQFF. The chain has TRBV19 and TRBJ2-1, with 10 bases fitting TRBD2. The CDR3 consists of 15 residues. With V trimmed by 8 bases and J by 0 bases, 4 bases remained unmatched. CDR1 is LNHDA, CDR2 SQIVND, per germline (reference sequence).

The rearrangement uses TRBV7-2 and TRBJ2-7; 8 nucleotides match TRBD2. With 4 bases clipped from V and 6 bases from J, the junction kept 8 bases outside the gene matches. The CDR3 has 14 amino acids. The germline V gene encodes CDR1 SGHTA and CDR2 FQGNSA. CDR3 region: CASSSGLDNSEQYF. The CDR3 bases are TGTGCCAGCAGCTCGGGACTAGATAATAGCGAGCAGTACTTC.

There are a few counts of this clone. This chain uses TRBV5-4 with TRBJ1-1, with no clear D. Germline V gives CDR1 SGHNT, CDR2 YYREEE (reference sequence). The V and J ends lost 1 base and 4 bases respectively, with 8 bases between them. This CDR3 has 13 amino acids. In nucleotides, the CDR3 is TGTGCCAGCAGCTTGACGGGAGGCACTGAAGCTTTCTTT. Translation: CASSLTGGTEAFF.

V usage is TRBV12-5 and J usage is TRBJ2-7; perhaps TRBD2 as D (5 bases). The CDR3 consists of 13 residues. Trimming removed 6 bases at V and 7 bases at J, with 16 bases between. CDR1 is LGHNT, CDR2 FRNRAP, per germline. The CDR3 loop reads CASGVTSDWEQYF. The CDR3 nucleotides are TGTGCTAGTGGGGTGACATCGGACTGGGAGCAGTACTTC.

V and J are TRBV19 and TRBJ1-1; 9 nucleotides line up with TRBD1. This CDR3 contains 15 residues. The germline V gene has CDR1 LNHDA and CDR2 SQIVND (reference sequence). The junction had 7 bases not matched to a gene; V was cut back by 4 bases and J by 4 bases. The CDR3 protein is CASSTHDRGSTEAFF. DNA for the CDR3: TGTGCCAGTAGTACCCATGACAGGGGGAGCACTGAAGCTTTCTTT.

This clone was picked up many times. The V call is TRBV27, the J call TRBJ1-2, with unresolved D. The germline V gene has CDR1 MNHEY and CDR2 SMNVEV (reference sequence). The CDR3 sequence is 12 residues long. The V and J ends lost 4 bases and 2 bases respectively, with 5 bases between them. The CDR3 here is CASSSSNYGYTF. CDR3 nucleotides: TGTGCCAGCAGTTCCTCCAACTATGGCTACACCTTC.

The table lists this clone with many counts. J is TRBJ2-3 and V is TRBV30, with a possible D match to TRBD1 (6 bases). This CDR3 region has 13 residues. Trimming stripped 2 bases from V and 2 bases from J, with 8 bases between. Germline CDR1 and CDR2: GTSNPN and SVGIG (reference sequence). This CDR3 reads CAWSPGHTDTQYF. In nucleotides, the CDR3 is TGTGCCTGGAGTCCGGGACACACAGATACGCAGTATTTT.

The chain combines TRBV6-6 with TRBJ1-6, with 9 bases identical to TRBD1. Germline V gene lookup returns CDR1 MNHNY and CDR2 SVGAGI (reference sequence). The V segment lost 6 bases and the J segment 7 bases; nucleotides outside the gene matches: 4. The CDR3 has 14 residues. CDR3 loop: CASRLGQGNSPLHF. The CDR3 region has the DNA TGTGCCAGCAGGTTGGGACAGGGAAATTCACCCCTCCACTTT.

This clone was observed a few times. The chain couples TRBV7-9 to TRBJ2-1, with 11 nucleotides matching TRBD1. From germline, CDR1 is SEHNR and CDR2 FQNEAQ (reference sequence). The CDR3 has 14 amino acids. With V trimmed by 4 bases and J by 8 bases, 4 bases remained unmatched. For the CDR3, the DNA is TGTGCCAGCAGCTCATGGACAGGGGGCCATGAGCAGTTCTTC. It specifies CASSSWTGGHEQFF.

The chain combines TRBV5-5 with TRBJ2-7, with TRBD1 matching 8 bases. The CDR3 has 15 residues. V trimming: 1 base; J trimming: 6 bases; junction bases outside the gene matches: 9. Germline CDR1 SGHKS, CDR2 YYEKEE (reference sequence). The CDR3, as DNA: TGTGCCAGCAGCTTGATTCAGGGGGCCGGCGTCGAGCAGTACTTC. Translating it yields CASSLIQGAGVEQYF.

This clone was recorded a few times. The chain uses TRBV12-3 or TRBV12-4 and TRBJ2-1; a weak D match, TRBD2 (6 bases). The CDR3 loop spans 12 amino acids. Trimming took 7 bases from V and 3 from J, leaving 7 bases between them. The CDR3 sequence is CASNGGYNEQFF. CDR3 DNA sequence: TGTGCCAGCAACGGGGGCTACAATGAGCAGTTCTTC.

Notes on this clone: The sample carries other DNA sequences with the same CDR3. The chain joins TRBV7-9 to TRBJ1-1; 7 bases are a match to TRBD1. V was clipped by 2 bases and J by 3 bases; unmatched bases: 3. The CDR3 consists of 14 residues. CDR1 is SEHNR, CDR2 FQNEAQ, per germline (reference sequence). The CDR3: CASSLRQGDTEAFF. CDR3 nucleotide sequence: TGTGCCAGCAGCTTAAGGCAGGGGGACACTGAAGCTTTCTTT. The variable domain in full, completed from reference TRBV7-9 and TRBJ1-1, reads DTGVSQNPRHKITKRGQNVTFRCDPISEHNRLYWYRQTLGQGPEFLTYFQNEAQLEKSRLLSDRFSAERPKGSFSTLEIQRTEQGDSAMYLCASSLRQGDTEAFFGQGTRLTVV.

V usage is TRBV4-1 and J usage is TRBJ1-2; 8 bases match TRBD1. The CDR3 covers 15 residues. V lost 2 bases and J lost 4; bases outside the gene matches: 6. Germline assignment: CDR1 MGHRA and CDR2 YSYEKL. CDR3 DNA: TGCGCCAGCAGCCAACAACAGGGGGACATCTATGGCTACACCTTC. Translating gives CASSQQQGDIYGYTF.

CDR3 nucleotide sequence: TGTGCCAGCAGTCCTGTAGCCTATTCCGGGACCCAGTACTTC. Its translation is CASSPVAYSGTQYF. The chain joins TRBV6-6 to TRBJ2-5; D unresolved. The CDR3 extends over 14 amino acids. V lost 5 bases, J lost 7 bases, and 17 bases lay in between. From germline, CDR1 is MNHNY and CDR2 SVGAGI (reference sequence).

This chain connects TRBV30 to TRBJ2-5, with a tentative D call TRBD2 (5 bases). The CDR3 is 13 residues long. Germline V gene sequence: CDR1 GTSNPN, CDR2 SVGIG (reference sequence). The germline V and J ends were trimmed by 2 bases and 5 bases, with 12 bases remaining between them. The CDR3 nucleotides are TGTGCCTGGAGTAATAAAGGGAGTGAGACCCAGTACTTC. The encoded protein is CAWSNKGSETQYF.

The chain has TRBV28 and TRBJ2-1; tentatively, D is TRBD1 (5 bases). Looked up from germline, CDR1 is MDHEN and CDR2 is SYDVKM. The length of the CDR3 is 13 residues. V was pared by 5 bases and J by 10 bases, with 15 bases between. CDR3 loop: CASSGHEIREQFF. CDR3 bases: TGTGCCAGCAGTGGACATGAAATAAGGGAGCAGTTCTTC.

The chain carries TRBV5-1 and TRBJ2-3, with 10 nucleotides matching TRBD1. The CDR3 consists of 14 residues. The V gene's germline CDR1 is SGHRS and CDR2 YFSETQ. The V and J ends lost 5 bases and 4 bases, in that order; junction bases with no gene match: 4. This chain's CDR3 is CASRWTGGSDTQYF. DNA for the CDR3: TGCGCCAGCAGGTGGACAGGGGGTTCAGATACGCAGTATTTT.

The chain couples TRBV6-5 to TRBJ1-5, with 9 nucleotides matching TRBD1. J lost 6 bases, V lost 6 bases, and 3 bases had no gene match. Germline V gives CDR1 MNHEY, CDR2 SVGAGI. CDR3 size: 13 residues. CDR3 DNA: TGTGCCAGCAGGGGGACAGGGAGTCAGCCCCAGCATTTT. It yields the protein CASRGTGSQPQHF.

V and J are TRBV3-1 (or the pseudogene TRBV3-2) and TRBJ2-2, with 9 positions matching TRBD1. This CDR3 contains 15 residues. Per germline, CDR1 LGHDT and CDR2 YNNKEL (reference sequence). V gave up 5 bases and J gave up 6 bases; unmatched junction bases: 7. The CDR3 nucleotides read TGTGCCAGCAGCGACTCCGGGGACAGGGCCGGGGAGCTGTTTTTT. Translating it yields CASSDSGDRAGELFF.

The rearrangement uses TRBV11-2 and TRBJ1-2; D not resolved. The V gene's germline CDR1 is SGHAT and CDR2 FQNNGV. V lost 2 bases to trimming and J lost 9 bases, with 10 bases between them. The CDR3 contains 12 residues. The CDR3 DNA reads TGTGCCAGCAGCTTAAGTGTTGAGAGCTACACCTTC. Translated: CASSLSVESYTF.

The chain recombines TRBV28 with TRBJ1-2; 7 bases are a match to TRBD1. CDR3 length equals 14 residues. The germline gives CDR1 MDHEN, CDR2 SYDVKM. J was trimmed by 4 bases and V by 4 bases; bases with no gene match: 6. The CDR3 reads CASSYQGDGYGYTF. The CDR3 DNA is TGTGCCAGCAGTTATCAGGGGGATGGCTATGGCTACACCTTC.

This chain links TRBV27 with TRBJ2-1; TRBD2 matches 8 bases. The CDR3 loop spans 14 amino acids. Losses at the gene ends were 6 bases for V and 5 bases for J; bases not matched to a gene: 6. Germline V gene lookup returns CDR1 MNHEY and CDR2 SMNVEV (reference sequence). The CDR3 region has the DNA TGTGCCAGCAGAGGGACTAGGGGCCACAATGAGCAGTTCTTC. Encoded protein: CASRGTRGHNEQFF.

V usage is TRBV7-7 and J usage is TRBJ2-3; 10 bases align to TRBD2. V trimming: 5 bases; J trimming: 1 base; junction bases outside the gene matches: 9. Germline V lookup: CDR1 SSHAT, CDR2 FNYEAQ (reference sequence). CDR3 length: 17 amino acids. CDR3 DNA: TGTGCCAGCAGCCTCACTACAACTAGCGGGGGCACAGATACGCAGTATTTT. This gives the protein CASSLTTTSGGTDTQYF.

The rearrangement links TRBV3-1 (or the pseudogene TRBV3-2) to TRBJ1-6; tentative D call: TRBD1 (5 bases). V gave up 4 bases and J gave up 7 bases, with 17 bases separating them. This CDR3 is built from 16 residues. Per the germline V gene, CDR1 is LGHDT and CDR2 is YNNKEL (reference sequence). The CDR3 coding sequence is TGTGCCAGCAGCCCGCAAGATAGGGGCTTCAATTCACCCCTCCACTTT. This translates into CASSPQDRGFNSPLHF.

This chain's CDR3 is CASSLSLLAGTSTDTQYF. The CDR3 bases are TGTGCCAGCAGCTTAAGTCTACTAGCGGGTACTAGCACAGATACGCAGTATTTT. V and J are TRBV11-2 and TRBJ2-3; 9 bases map to TRBD2. Trimming took 2 bases from V and 0 from J; bases not matched to a gene: 9. The CDR3 consists of 18 residues. Germline loops: CDR1 SGHAT, CDR2 FQNNGV. The variable domain in full, completed from reference TRBV11-2 and TRBJ2-3, reads EAGVAQSPRYKIIEKRQSVAFWCNPISGHATLYWYQQILGQGPKLLIQFQNNGVVDDSQLPKDRFSAERLKGVDSTLKIQPAKLEDSAVYLCASSLSLLAGTSTDTQYFGPGTRLTVL.